Here is one TCR beta chain with its context. The antigen is not known. These data belong to a study of CD8 T cells in ankylosing spondylitis. The study's findings and limits: Typical of ankylosing spondylitis blood, it appeared, was a TCR beta motif of eight highly homologous variants. Disease-linked clones reportedly showed significant enrichment in matched ankylosing spondylitis synovial fluid.

CDR1 LNHDA and CDR2 SQIVND come from the germline V gene (reference sequence). This CDR3 is 15 amino acids long. V lost 4 bases and J lost 5, with 12 bases in between. A single record per CDR3 protein comes from TCRdb applying MiXCR to the 5' RACE reads. The sample has some 400,000 distinct CDR3 sequences; about 22% are singletons. V gene TRBV19 combines with J gene TRBJ1-6; a possible D gene is TRBD1 (6 bases). The receptor was isolated from a male donor with ankylosing spondylitis. The sequencing sample was made of blood, either unsorted or a sorted T cell fraction (not recorded which). CDR3 nucleotide sequence: TGTGCCAGTAGTAAGGGGACAAGCCATAATTCACCCCTCCACTTT. This translates into CASSKGTSHNSPLHF. Complete variable domain (other parts from reference TRBV19 and TRBJ1-6): DGGITQSPKYLFRKEGQNVTLSCEQNLNHDAMYWYRQDPGQGLRLIYYSQIVNDFQKGDIAEGYSVSREKKESFPLTVTSAQKNPTAFYLCASSKGTSHNSPLHFGNGTRLTVT.